This entry describes one T cell receptor (beta chain). This clone was counted a few times. Its antigen target is currently unknown. Per-base qualities were not stored, and no clone one base away is much larger. TCR CDR3 regions were amplified from genomic DNA by multiplex PCR using the deep immunoSEQ assay. Extracted genomic DNA from each cell subset was distributed evenly across all wells of several immunoSEQ 96-well plates, and each plate was treated as a replicate. For sorted subsets, 200 to 250 ng of genomic DNA, equivalent to roughly 30,000 T cell genomes, went into each replicate PCR. Purified libraries were quantified with a Qubit 3.0 fluorometer, sized on a Bioanalyzer 2100, and re-quantified with the KAPA Library Quantification kit. Each immunoSEQ 96-well plate was sequenced on its own single-read 150-cycle Illumina NextSeq 550 flow cell. As for how the authors treated the data: Because the immunoSEQ output held only junctional sequences and lacked quality scores, the filtering could not match the filtering applied to full-length reads. Sequences were annotated with PyIR, a Python wrapper for IgBLAST v1.9, and V/J genes and CDR3 were assigned using IMGT germline references. Reads were removed for weak V/J assignments (E-value above 1e-6), missing CDR3, stop codons, out-of-frame junctions, or ambiguous translated residues. A V3J clonotype was defined by an identical inferred V gene, J gene, and CDR3 amino acid sequence. Percentage overlap between repertoires was calculated by dividing the number of shared unique clonotypes by the size of the smaller repertoire. Three approaches were used to assess repertoire richness: RTK rarefaction, the Chao1 estimator, and Recon v2.1 estimates of unobserved clonotypes. Generation probabilities were computed with OLGA for all TCRbeta clonotypes obtained by the gDNA method from several donors. Imported from immuneACCESS, the table was reduced by TCRdb to in-frame sequences with V and J called. These copies leave out some clones; in studies compared against another copy, an unresolved V gene accounts for under half, and the cause of the remainder is not known. V and J calls and clone size are as listed in that table; D and trimming were resolved from the DNA. This sample is represented by 2,500,000 or so clones; more than 85% of them were singletons. Roughly 0.39% of the sample is taken by the ten largest.

The sample belongs to a study of shared clonotypes between healthy human individuals (dated by TCRdb to about 2020). The study in broad terms: The cohort comprised a couple of women and a few men aged 18 to 49 years. Each donor's leukapheresis produced roughly between roughly 0.85 and 9.5 billion PBMCs. To estimate repertoire size and how much clonotypes are shared between individuals, the study performed deep sequencing of blood TCR repertoires from about five healthy adults. For each donor, CD4 naive and CD4 memory were each given three plates, CD8 naive was given two plates, and CD8 memory was given one plate. To increase sequencing depth and limit assay-specific biases, different laboratories used diverse techniques to prepare libraries and sequence TCR repertoires.

The donors were healthy, HIV-negative adults who had no recently reported acute infections or vaccinations. Every donor was a Caucasian adult living in Nashville, Tennessee, USA. CD4+ T cells were enriched by magnetic negative selection, after which naive cells were positively selected on CD45RA and the negative fraction was taken as the memory subset. After blood collection by leukapheresis, PBMCs were isolated using Ficoll-Histopaque density gradient centrifugation and then cryopreserved in the vapor phase of liquid nitrogen. Analytical flow cytometry was used to check the purity and quantity of each magnetically sorted T cell population. Genomic DNA was isolated from every sorted fraction and measured by UV absorbance on a Nanodrop 2000c. What the study reported, not specific to this receptor: Sampling was restricted to blood, and TCR repertoires in tissue are likely to differ from TCR repertoires in blood. Incomplete sequencing was indicated by rarefaction of sorted-subset datasets, despite the large sequencing depth. Because the study included only a small number of donors, the genetic and exposure-history diversity represented was limited. Across a few donors, approximately 4.9% of naive CD4, roughly 3.8% of naive CD8, around 2.1% of memory CD4, and approximately 0.4% of memory CD8 clonotypes were shared. Pairwise subsampling indicated that sequencing depth was expected to affect the degree of clonotype sharing among donors. Compared with non-shared clonotypes, the clonotypes found in all four sorted-subset donors had higher generation probabilities. Estimated clonotype richness was generally larger for naive than for memory subsets.

The clonotype originates from a man aged 18 to 30 in good health. Some clones in this sample may be carry-over from other donors' samples. Sequencing input: naive CD4+ T cells from PBMCs. Interpreted using the paper, the cell subset or site label stands for: CD45RA+ positively selected.

The DNA sequence reads TGTGCCTGGGCGGGTAGCAATCAGCCCCAGCATTTT. It translates to CAWAGSNQPQHF. The rearrangement joined TRBV30 to TRBJ1-5, with the D gene call left open. Looking up the germline V gene (reference sequence) yields CDR1 GTSNPN and CDR2 SVGIG. Between the V and J ends, shortened by 5 bases and 0 bases respectively, the junction contains 5 bases. The CDR3 starts with the cysteine, ends with the phenylalanine, and has 12 residues. The CDR3 DNA has 36 bases and is translated from base 1. Here the CDR3 is joined to the reference TRBV30 and TRBJ1-5 genes, and the full variable domain is: SQTIHQWPATLVQPVGSPLSLECTVEGTSNPNLYWYRQAAGRGLQLLFYSVGIGQISSEVPQNLSASRPQDRQFILSSKKLLLSDSGFYLCAWAGSNQPQHFGDGTRLSIL.